What follows are 16 T cell receptor beta chains derived from one specimen sequenced in a study of long-term antiretroviral therapy in people with HIV. Survey-level resolution applied to immunoSEQ assay v3.0. The protocol was immunoSEQ multiplex PCR, while the TCRdb copy is restricted to in-frame clones and leaves out a portion. The sample holds roughly 17,000 clones, about 95% seen once. Specimen: unsorted PBMCs, collected less than 11 years after starting antiretroviral therapy. The receptors shown here come from a man younger than 40 with HIV.

This chain uses TRBV4-2 with TRBJ1-4, with D maybe TRBD1 (5 bases). This CDR3 contains 16 residues. Germline loops: CDR1 LGHNA, CDR2 YNFKEQ. Trimming removed 2 bases from V and 2 bases from J, with 12 bases in between. In nucleotides, the CDR3 is TGTGCCAGCAGCCAAAGAGGGGCTGGGACTAATGAAAAACTGTTTTTT. This encodes CASSQRGAGTNEKLFF.

This clone was observed once. The chain is built from TRBV27 and TRBJ1-1; D unclear. Germline V gene data show CDR1 as MNHEY and CDR2 as SMNVEV (reference sequence). Trimming left V 3 bases short and J 4 bases short, with 9 bases between. This CDR3 contains 13 residues. This CDR3 is CASSFQRFTEAFF. In nucleotides, the CDR3 is TGTGCCAGCAGTTTCCAAAGGTTCACTGAAGCTTTCTTT.

The rearrangement uses TRBV2 and TRBJ2-5; TRBD1 matches 9 bases. With V trimmed by 4 bases and J by 5 bases, 5 bases remained unmatched. Germline assignment: CDR1 SNHLY and CDR2 FYNNEI. This CDR3 region has 14 residues. CDR3 residues: CASSADRGSETQYF. The CDR3 coding sequence is TGTGCCAGCAGTGCGGACAGGGGATCGGAGACCCAGTACTTC.

This rearrangement joins TRBV6-4 to TRBJ1-5; 9 bases are shared with TRBD1. J gave up 3 bases and V 2 bases, and 8 bases lay outside the gene matches. This CDR3 is 17 amino acids long. Germline CDR1 reads MRHNA; CDR2 reads SNTAGT. CDR3 in DNA: TGTGCCAGCAGTGACCCCCCCGGGACAGGGAACAATCAGCCCCAGCATTTT. Translating it yields CASSDPPGTGNNQPQHF.

This rearrangement joins TRBV27 to TRBJ1-5; D ambiguous. The germline gives CDR1 MNHEY, CDR2 SMNVEV (reference sequence). V gave up 5 bases and J gave up 1 base, with 9 bases separating them. This CDR3 has 14 amino acids. The CDR3 region has the DNA TGTGCCAGCAGTCTGTACGACAGCAATCAGCCCCAGCATTTT. As protein: CASSLYDSNQPQHF.

This sequence joins TRBV28 and TRBJ1-5; D gene ambiguous. Between the trimmed V and J ends, which lost 3 bases and 2 bases, there was a span of 11 bases. The CDR3 contains 15 residues. Per germline, CDR1 MDHEN and CDR2 SYDVKM. This chain's CDR3 is CASSFLVSGNQPQHF. The CDR3 region has the DNA TGTGCCAGCAGTTTCTTGGTGAGTGGCAATCAGCCCCAGCATTTT. Variable domain in full (rest from reference TRBV28 and TRBJ1-5): DVKVTQSSRYLVKRTGEKVFLECVQDMDHENMFWYRQDPGLGLRLIYFSYDVKMKEKGDIPEGYSVSREKKERFSLILESASTNQTSMYLCASSFLVSGNQPQHFGDGTRLSIL.

This chain joins TRBV27 and TRBJ1-1; D gene uncertain. The ends were cut back, 7 bases at V and 0 bases at J, with 12 bases in the middle. CDR1 and CDR2 from the germline V gene are MNHEY and SMNVEV (reference sequence). This CDR3 is 14 amino acids long. For the CDR3, the DNA is TGTGCCAGCACCACGACATACATGAACACTGAAGCTTTCTTT. This codes for CASTTTYMNTEAFF.

The chain combines TRBV5-4 with TRBJ2-7; D gene ambiguous. The CDR3 runs to 13 residues. In germline, CDR1 is SGHNT, CDR2 YYREEE (reference sequence). V lost 4 bases, J lost 5 bases, and 13 bases lay in between. CDR3 DNA sequence: TGTGCCAGCAGCATACCCGGGCAGGACGAGCAGTACGTC. Encoded protein: CASSIPGQDEQYV.

This clone appeared a single time. The gene calls are TRBV4-1 and TRBJ1-5; D gene unclear. The V gene's germline CDR1 is MGHRA and CDR2 YSYEKL. The CDR3 extends over 19 amino acids. The germline V and J ends were trimmed by 1 base and 6 bases, with 25 bases remaining between them. The CDR3, as DNA: TGCGCCAGCAGCCAAGTTCGGTCAGGTCGACAAGGCTCCCCTCAGCCCCAGCATTTT. Encoded protein: CASSQVRSGRQGSPQPQHF.

Only one count was recorded for this clone. The rearrangement joins TRBV7-2 to TRBJ2-3, with D possibly TRBD1 on 6 matching bases. The germline CDR1 and CDR2 sequences are SGHTA and FQGNSA. This CDR3 comprises 13 residues. V shed 6 bases and J shed 2 bases, with 9 bases lying between them. The CDR3 spells CASSRQVTDTQYF. In DNA form, the CDR3 reads TGTGCCAGCAGTCGACAGGTCACAGATACGCAGTATTTT.

CDR3 protein: CASSSTSGGGNEQFF. CDR3 in DNA: TGCGCCAGCAGCTCGACTAGCGGGGGTGGGAATGAGCAGTTCTTC. V is TRBV5-1 and J is TRBJ2-1; TRBD2 matches 12 bases. The CDR3 contains 15 residues. CDR1 and CDR2 (germline): SGHRS, YFSETQ. V was pared by 3 bases and J by 7 bases, with 5 bases of the junction left unmatched. Full variable domain (rest looked up from reference TRBV5-1 and TRBJ2-1): KAGVTQTPRYLIKTRGQQVTLSCSPISGHRSVSWYQQTPGQGLQFLFEYFSETQRNKGNFPGRFSGRQFSNSRSEMNVSTLELGDSALYLCASSSTSGGGNEQFFGPGTRLTVL.

V is TRBV5-1 and J is TRBJ1-2, with D perhaps TRBD1 (5 bases). This CDR3 spans 14 amino acids. Germline-derived CDR1 and CDR2 are SGHRS and YFSETQ. V was cut by 0 bases and J by 6 bases, with 12 bases left in between. CDR3 sequence (DNA): TGCGCCAGCAGCTTGGCCGGGGGGTCCAATGGCTACACCTTC. It is translated as CASSLAGGSNGYTF.

This chain uses TRBV19 with TRBJ2-2; perhaps TRBD2 as D (6 bases). Germline V gene data show CDR1 as LNHDA and CDR2 as SQIVND (reference sequence). The CDR3 contains 14 residues. Trimming took off 1 base at V and 15 bases at J, with 18 bases between the two ends. CDR3 region: CASSIAGRPETVFF. The CDR3 nucleotides read TGTGCCAGTAGTATAGCGGGGAGGCCCGAGACGGTGTTTTTT.

The chain has TRBV2 and TRBJ1-6, with a weak D call TRBD1 (5 bases). V was trimmed by 6 bases and J by 8 bases, leaving 17 bases between them. The CDR3 is made up of 15 amino acids. Germline V gene lookup returns CDR1 SNHLY and CDR2 FYNNEI. In nucleotides, the CDR3 is TGTGCCAGCAGCATGGAGGGGATGAAGGATTCACCCCTCCACTTT. Protein product: CASSMEGMKDSPLHF.

The genes are TRBV5-4 and TRBJ1-4; the D gene is possibly TRBD1 (5 bases). Trimming took 4 bases from V and 7 from J, leaving 8 bases between them. The CDR3 runs 12 residues. Germline CDR1 and CDR2: SGHNT and YYREEE (reference sequence). The CDR3 coding sequence is TGTGCCAGCAGCGCTAGGGGTGAAAAACTGTTTTTT. This sequence encodes CASSARGEKLFF.

V usage is TRBV6-6 and J usage is TRBJ2-1, with D unclear. Deletions cut 4 bases from V and 3 bases from J, with 10 bases between. Germline assignment: CDR1 MNHNY and CDR2 SVGAGI (reference sequence). The CDR3 is 14 residues long. CDR3 amino acids: CASSWGGLYNEQFF. CDR3 nucleotides: TGTGCCAGCAGTTGGGGTGGGCTCTACAATGAGCAGTTCTTC.